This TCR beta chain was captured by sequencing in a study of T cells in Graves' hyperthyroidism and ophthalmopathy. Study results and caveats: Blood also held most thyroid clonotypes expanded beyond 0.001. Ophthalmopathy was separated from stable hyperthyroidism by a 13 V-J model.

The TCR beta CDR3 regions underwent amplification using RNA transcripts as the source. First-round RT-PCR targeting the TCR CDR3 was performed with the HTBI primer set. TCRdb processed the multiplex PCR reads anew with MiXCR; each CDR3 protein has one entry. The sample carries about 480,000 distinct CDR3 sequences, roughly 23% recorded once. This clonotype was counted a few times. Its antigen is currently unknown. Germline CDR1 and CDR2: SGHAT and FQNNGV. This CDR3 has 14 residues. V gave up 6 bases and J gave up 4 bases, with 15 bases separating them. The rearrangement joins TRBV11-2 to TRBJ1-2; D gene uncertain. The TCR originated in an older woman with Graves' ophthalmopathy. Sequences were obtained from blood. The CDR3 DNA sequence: TGTGCCAGCAGACCGGGGTTCCGGGGCTATGGCTACACCTTC. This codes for CASRPGFRGYGYTF.